The sequence of this TCR beta chain was determined in a study of T cells in Graves' hyperthyroidism and ophthalmopathy. Study-level results: Ophthalmopathy and stable hyperthyroidism were separated by a 13 V-J model. Appearing also in blood were most of the thyroid clonotypes expanded above 0.001.

Researchers took RNA transcripts and amplified the TCR beta CDR3 regions from them. The TCR CDR3 was amplified in a first-round RT-PCR using the HTBI primer set. TCRdb re-called the multiplex PCR reads through MiXCR, storing one row per CDR3 protein. The sample consists of about 380,000 distinct CDR3 sequences, approximately 13% of them appearing once. Sample collection date corresponds to first hyperthyroidism diagnosis, prior to any ophthalmopathy symptoms. This CDR3 region has 13 residues. The V gene's germline CDR1 is SGHTA and CDR2 FQGTGA. V was pared by 5 bases and J by 4 bases, with 11 bases between. A remark on this clonotype: Its antigen is undetermined.

This chain joins TRBV7-3 and TRBJ1-2; D gene unclear. This TCR was sampled from a man aged 30 to 45 with Graves' hyperthyroidism that later progressed to Graves' ophthalmopathy. Sequencing was done on a sample of blood. CDR3 region: CASSQSGFYGYTF. The CDR3 coding sequence is TGTGCCAGCAGCCAATCAGGCTTCTATGGCTACACCTTC.